Listed here are 17 T cell receptor beta chains from one sample, sequenced in a study of blood T cell repertoires in COVID-19. The method was immunoSEQ multiplex PCR; TCRdb's version includes in-frame clones alone and lacks a portion of them. The sample has around 200,000 clones, around 83% seen once. The sequenced sample was peripheral blood. Source of these receptors: a man in his fifties with active or convalescent COVID-19.

The genes are TRBV18 and TRBJ1-4; no clear D gene. This CDR3 comprises 16 residues. Germline V gives CDR1 KGHSH, CDR2 LQKENI. V shed 3 bases and J shed 6 bases, with 17 bases lying between them. The DNA for the CDR3 is TGTGCCAGCTCACCTGCGACCGGCTTGGGCGATGAAAAACTGTTTTTT. It yields the protein CASSPATGLGDEKLFF.

V usage is TRBV7-9 and J usage is TRBJ1-3; D might be TRBD1 (6 bases). The CDR3 runs to 16 residues. Trimming stripped 1 base from V and 1 base from J, with 11 bases between. Germline-derived CDR1 and CDR2 are SEHNR and FQNEAQ (reference sequence). The CDR3 sequence is CASSLGTAGSGNTIYF. For the CDR3, the DNA is TGTGCCAGCAGCTTAGGGACAGCTGGGTCTGGAAACACCATATATTTT.

V gene TRBV9 combines with J gene TRBJ1-1; 8 bases align to TRBD1. This CDR3 comprises 15 residues. Germline trimming cut 6 bases from V and 4 bases from J; bases unmatched to any gene: 11. Per germline, CDR1 SGDLS and CDR2 YYNGEE. CDR3 in DNA: TGTGCCAGCACCGACTCTACAGGGGGAGGCACTGAAGCTTTCTTT. Its protein product is CASTDSTGGGTEAFF.

This clone was seen at least ten times. The chain uses TRBV24-1 and TRBJ2-3; 16 bases match TRBD2. Germline loops: CDR1 KGHDR, CDR2 SFDVKD. Trimming at V came to 7 bases and at J to 5 bases, leaving 8 bases not matched to a gene. This CDR3 has 17 residues. This CDR3 is CATSGTSGRAEGDTQYF. The CDR3 bases are TGTGCCACCAGCGGGACTAGCGGGAGGGCCGAGGGAGATACGCAGTATTTT.

J is TRBJ2-3 and V is TRBV5-6; 9 nucleotides match TRBD1. This CDR3 comprises 12 residues. Germline CDR1 is SGHDT and CDR2 is YYEEEE. V shed 3 bases and J 14 bases; nucleotides not matched to a gene: 7. In nucleotides, the CDR3 is TGTGCCAGCAGCTACCGGGACAGGGTCCTGTATTTT. This encodes CASSYRDRVLYF. Full variable domain (outside the CDR3, taken from reference TRBV5-6 and TRBJ2-3): DAGVTQSPTHLIKTRGQQVTLRCSPKSGHDTVSWYQQALGQGPQFIFQYYEEEERQRGNFPDRFSGHQFPNYSSELNVNALLLGDSALYLCASSYRDRVLYFGPGTRLTVL.

This chain uses TRBV7-2 with TRBJ1-2; D might be TRBD1 (6 bases). Trimming shortened V by 0 bases and J by 14 bases, and 13 bases separated the two germline ends. Germline values: CDR1 SGHTA, CDR2 FQGNSA. This CDR3 has 12 amino acids. For the CDR3, the DNA is TGTGCCAGCAGCTTAGCCCTTGGACAGAAAACCTTC. Residues: CASSLALGQKTF.

The V and J genes are TRBV9 and TRBJ2-5; maybe TRBD1 (6 bases). The CDR3 spans 15 residues. Germline CDR1 SGDLS, CDR2 YYNGEE. V lost 4 bases to trimming and J lost 5 bases, with 18 bases between them. The CDR3 reads CASSLGSGDRETQYF. The CDR3, as DNA: TGTGCCAGCAGCCTTGGAAGCGGCGACAGGGAGACCCAGTACTTC.

J is TRBJ2-1 and V is TRBV7-3; the D gene is possibly TRBD2 (6 bases). Per germline, CDR1 SGHTA and CDR2 FQGTGA. Trimming took off 4 bases at V and 9 bases at J, with 10 bases between the two ends. The CDR3 has 12 residues. DNA of the CDR3: TGTGCCAGCAGCTCCATCGGGAGTGAGCAGTTCTTC. Residues: CASSSIGSEQFF.

The V and J genes are TRBV5-6 and TRBJ1-2; 7 nucleotides agree with TRBD1. CDR3 length: 15 residues. Germline loops: CDR1 SGHDT, CDR2 YYEEEE. The V gene end was trimmed by 4 bases and the J gene end by 10 bases; junction bases not matched to a gene: 16. The CDR3 DNA is TGTGCCAGCAGCCCGAGACAGGGAATTGCGACGGACTACACCTTC. It translates to CASSPRQGIATDYTF.

This chain connects TRBV3-1 (or the pseudogene TRBV3-2) to TRBJ1-1; D is ambiguous. This CDR3 comprises 13 residues. V lost 5 bases and J lost 1, with 8 bases in between. Germline V gives CDR1 LGHDT, CDR2 YNNKEL (reference sequence). The CDR3 is CASSAAGNTEAFF. The CDR3 nucleotides are TGTGCCAGCAGCGCAGCAGGGAACACTGAAGCTTTCTTT.

This clone was recorded only once. The chain links TRBV19 to TRBJ2-1; 9 bases agree with TRBD1. The CDR3 is 15 amino acids. V lost 6 bases and J lost 8; bases outside the gene matches: 11. Germline V CDR1 and CDR2: LNHDA, SQIVND (reference sequence). DNA of the CDR3: TGTGCCAGTAGCCCGACCCGGGACAGGGCCTATGAGCAGTTCTTC. This sequence encodes CASSPTRDRAYEQFF.

This clone was found once. V gene TRBV3-1 (or the pseudogene TRBV3-2) combines with J gene TRBJ2-2, with 7 bases identical to TRBD1. CDR1 is LGHDT and CDR2 is YNNKEL in the germline V gene (reference sequence). The junction had 6 bases not matched to a gene; V was cut back by 0 bases and J by 5 bases. This CDR3 contains 16 residues. CDR3 nucleotides: TGTGCCAGCAGCCAAGAAGAGGGGGCGGGTACCGGGGAGCTGTTTTTT. This encodes CASSQEEGAGTGELFF.

A single count supports this clone. This sequence joins TRBV28 and TRBJ1-2; the D gene is possibly TRBD1 (5 bases). The CDR3 has 14 residues. Per germline, CDR1 MDHEN and CDR2 SYDVKM. CDR3 amino acids: CAVTKLGANYGYTF. Written as DNA, the CDR3 is TGTGCTGTAACCAAATTAGGGGCTAACTATGGCTACACCTTC.

V is TRBV6-5 and J is TRBJ1-5; the D gene is possibly TRBD1 (5 bases). The CDR3 sequence is 13 residues long. CDR1 MNHEY and CDR2 SVGAGI come from the germline V gene. With 6 bases removed from V and 1 base from J, the gap between germline ends came to 7 bases. The CDR3 DNA follows: TGTGCCAGCAGGGCAGGGAGCAATCAGCCCCAGCATTTT. It specifies CASRAGSNQPQHF.

This clone was observed a handful of times. This chain connects TRBV5-1 to TRBJ2-1; maybe TRBD1 (6 bases). With 4 bases removed from V and 8 bases from J, the gap between germline ends came to 19 bases. The germline V gene has CDR1 SGHRS and CDR2 YFSETQ. There are 15 residues in the CDR3. This chain's CDR3 is CASSLTGSSPHEQFF. The CDR3 bases are TGCGCCAGCAGCCTGACAGGCTCCAGTCCTCATGAGCAGTTCTTC.

V and J are TRBV7-2 and TRBJ2-1; 8 bases fit TRBD1. Germline V gene data show CDR1 as SGHTA and CDR2 as FQGNSA. V shed 3 bases, J shed 7 bases, and the junction held 2 bases outside the gene matches. The CDR3 contains 13 residues. The CDR3 here is CASSLDRVNEQFF. Here the CDR3 DNA reads TGTGCCAGCAGCTTGGACAGGGTAAATGAGCAGTTCTTC.

The V gene is TRBV10-1, the J gene TRBJ1-1; D is uncertain. CDR3 length equals 10 residues. Germline V CDR1 and CDR2: WNHNN, SYGVQD (reference sequence). The V end was cut by 6 bases, the J end by 10 bases, with 9 bases between. The CDR3 DNA follows: TGCGCCAGCAGCAAAAACGGAGCTTTCTTT. This sequence encodes CASSKNGAFF.